This T cell receptor beta chain appears in the sequencing data of a study of blood T cell repertoires in COVID-19. The CDR3 sequence is 18 residues long. Trimming took off 3 bases at V and 1 base at J, with 18 bases between the two ends. Looked up from germline, CDR1 is KGHDR and CDR2 is SFDVKD. How the authors handled the data: Researchers report that nucleated cell counts were estimated from reference gene primer amplification. Repertoires were generated with immunoSEQ multiplex PCR, while TCRdb's copy carries only in-frame clones and drops some. V, J and clone size are those of that table, while D and trimming were read from the DNA. The table lists about 150,000 clones, about nine tenths of them singletons.

The V and J genes are TRBV24-1 and TRBJ1-3; D is perhaps TRBD1 (5 bases). Sequencing was carried out using peripheral blood. The receptor comes from an older woman with active or convalescent COVID-19. The CDR3 bases are TGTGCCACCAGTGATAGACAACAGGCGAACCTGTCTGGAAACACCATATATTTT. Translation: CATSDRQQANLSGNTIYF.